This T cell receptor (beta chain) derives from a study of CD8+ T cells in alopecia areata. As for the study in general: The drug, oral tofacitinib, was given to treated patients at 5 to 10 mg twice daily. Tofacitinib therapy lasting 6 to 18 months was followed by 6 months off drug. Findings and caveats of the study: Clonality exceeded that of normal scalp in lesional scalp, most notably in alopecia totalis/universalis. Within the top 100, expanded CD8+ clones significantly decreased with tofacitinib, as did scalp clonality.

Germline CDR1 is SQVTM and CDR2 is ANQGSEA. The CDR3 totals 14 residues. Isolated RNA was reverse transcribed into cDNA used as the sequencing template. The data were produced by immunoSEQ multiplex PCR, yet TCRdb's version contains in-frame clones alone and is incomplete. The table shows approximately 190,000 clones, with nearly 60% occurring only once. Noted treatment: oral pan-JAK inhibitor, 5-10 mg twice daily. Concerning this clone itself: As yet, its antigen is unknown.

The chain combines TRBV29-1 with TRBJ2-5; 7 bases are shared with TRBD1. The J call may be incorrect, as the DNA end agrees better with TRBJ2-7. The sequence derives from a human donor with alopecia areata. The sample in question was CD4+ T cells sorted from blood, obtained at week 24, from a patient treated with tofacitinib. The CDR3 reads CSVGSGQSSYEQYF. DNA of the CDR3: TGCAGCGTGGGATCGGGACAGAGTTCCTACGAGCAGTACTTC.